A selection of T cell receptor beta chains follows, all from one sample in a study of graft-versus-host responses after intestinal transplantation. TCRdb's table, derived via immunoSEQ multiplex PCR, lists solely in-frame clones and lacks some. The sample comprises about 120,000 clones, roughly nine tenths of which are singletons, and 0.2% to 0.25% rests with the top ten. These TCRs are of unknown antigen specificity. The sample was unstimulated CD4+ T cells sorted from spleen or lymph node cells, taken before transplant. The receptors were sampled from a human donor who was the organ donor for an intestinal transplant. CDR3s include the opening cysteine and the closing phenylalanine or tryptophan. Each record gives: CDR3 DNA, CDR3 protein, clone size, V gene, D gene, J gene. The D gene is left open where the match is weak. Clone size is not always given. Where it is, it says once, few, many or a class for expanded clones.

CDR3 DNA: TGTGCCAGCAGCTTGGATTCAGGGTTCCCAGCCAAAAACATTCAGTACTTC; CDR3 protein: CASSLDSGFPAKNIQYF; clone size: .; V gene: TRBV5-4; D gene: .; J gene: TRBJ2-4
CDR3 DNA: TGTGCCAGCCTACGGACAAGGACGAGCACAGATACGCAGTATTTT; CDR3 protein: CASLRTRTSTDTQYF; clone size: few; V gene: TRBV6-5; D gene: .; J gene: TRBJ2-3
CDR3 DNA: TGCGCCACCAGCCGAGGCAGGCCTAATGAGCAGTTCTTC; CDR3 protein: CATSRGRPNEQFF; clone size: once; V gene: TRBV10-1; D gene: .; J gene: TRBJ2-1
CDR3 DNA: TGTGCCAGTAGTCCCCCTCCGGGACAAACCCCGATGAACACCGGGGAGCTGTTTTTT; CDR3 protein: CASSPPPGQTPMNTGELFF; clone size: .; V gene: TRBV19; D gene: .; J gene: TRBJ2-2
CDR3 DNA: TGTGCCAGCAGCGTAGAGCTAGCGGGATATTTAGGGTCCTACAATGAGCAGTTCTTC; CDR3 protein: CASSVELAGYLGSYNEQFF; clone size: few; V gene: TRBV9; D gene: TRBD2; J gene: TRBJ2-1
CDR3 DNA: TGTGCCAGCAGCGCCTACACTGAAGCTTTCTTT; CDR3 protein: CASSAYTEAFF; clone size: .; V gene: TRBV2; D gene: .; J gene: TRBJ1-1
CDR3 DNA: TGTGCCAGCACCAGAACTACCGGGCCCAGTAATGAAAAACTGTTTTTT; CDR3 protein: CASTRTTGPSNEKLFF; clone size: .; V gene: TRBV2; D gene: .; J gene: TRBJ1-4
CDR3 DNA: TGTGCCAGCCGGGGGGATGGCTACACCTTC; CDR3 protein: CASRGDGYTF; clone size: .; V gene: TRBV2; D gene: .; J gene: TRBJ1-2
CDR3 DNA: TGTGCCAGCAGCTCGTATTCTGGGGGCAAGGGCACTGAAGCTTTCTTT; CDR3 protein: CASSSYSGGKGTEAFF; clone size: .; V gene: TRBV5-5; D gene: .; J gene: TRBJ1-1
CDR3 DNA: TGTGCCAGCAGCTCCGCCGGGACATTATATTATGGCTACACCTTC; CDR3 protein: CASSSAGTLYYGYTF; clone size: .; V gene: TRBV7-9; D gene: .; J gene: TRBJ1-2
CDR3 DNA: TGCGCCAGCAGCCAAGAAGGCGGGCAGGGCAATCAGCCCCAGCATTTT; CDR3 protein: CASSQEGGQGNQPQHF; clone size: .; V gene: TRBV4-1; D gene: .; J gene: TRBJ1-5
CDR3 DNA: TGTGCCAGCTCACCGGGGGGAAACTACGAGCAGTACTTC; CDR3 protein: CASSPGGNYEQYF; clone size: .; V gene: TRBV18; D gene: .; J gene: TRBJ2-7
CDR3 DNA: TGTGCCAGCAGCGTACGGGACGGACTCACCGGGGAGCTGTTTTTT; CDR3 protein: CASSVRDGLTGELFF; clone size: .; V gene: TRBV6-6; D gene: .; J gene: TRBJ2-2
CDR3 DNA: TGTGCCAGCAAGAGGGGGAATGAAAAACTGTTTTTT; CDR3 protein: CASKRGNEKLFF; clone size: .; V gene: TRBV6-5; D gene: .; J gene: TRBJ1-4
CDR3 DNA: TGTGCCAGCAGTGATATGGGACAGGCTGCCTACGAGCAGTACTTC; CDR3 protein: CASSDMGQAAYEQYF; clone size: once; V gene: TRBV6-1; D gene: TRBD1; J gene: TRBJ2-7
CDR3 DNA: TGTGCCAGCAGCTTGAGACAGGGTTCCAGCAATGAGCAGTTCTTC; CDR3 protein: CASSLRQGSSNEQFF; clone size: .; V gene: TRBV11-2; D gene: TRBD1; J gene: TRBJ2-1
CDR3 DNA: TGTGCCAGCAGACCACTAGCGGGGGTTCCAGATACGCAGTATTTT; CDR3 protein: CASRPLAGVPDTQYF; clone size: .; V gene: TRBV7-6; D gene: TRBD2; J gene: TRBJ2-3
CDR3 DNA: TGTGCCAGCAGCTTGTTGGGACAGGGATACTACGAGCAGTACTTC; CDR3 protein: CASSLLGQGYYEQYF; clone size: .; V gene: TRBV5-4; D gene: TRBD1; J gene: TRBJ2-7
CDR3 DNA: TGTGCCAGTAGTACCACTAGCGGGGTCTCCCAGCAGTACTTC; CDR3 protein: CASSTTSGVSQQYF; clone size: .; V gene: TRBV19; D gene: TRBD2; J gene: TRBJ2-7
CDR3 DNA: TGTGCCAGTAGTATCGCTGGACACCTGACCTACGAGCAGTACTTC; CDR3 protein: CASSIAGHLTYEQYF; clone size: .; V gene: TRBV19; D gene: .; J gene: TRBJ2-7
CDR3 DNA: TGTGCCAGCAGCAAGGCTTCGAACACTGAAGCTTTCTTT; CDR3 protein: CASSKASNTEAFF; clone size: .; V gene: TRBV7-9; D gene: .; J gene: TRBJ1-1
CDR3 DNA: TGTGCCAGCCGGTCAGGACAGGGCACAGATACGCAGTATTTT; CDR3 protein: CASRSGQGTDTQYF; clone size: .; V gene: TRBV6-6; D gene: TRBD1; J gene: TRBJ2-3
CDR3 DNA: TGTGCCAGCAGCTTATCTCTGGCAGAGCCCTATGGCTACACCTTC; CDR3 protein: CASSLSLAEPYGYTF; clone size: .; V gene: TRBV7-2; D gene: .; J gene: TRBJ1-2
CDR3 DNA: TGTGCCAGCAGCCCGTCGAGGTACTCCTACAATGAGCAGTTCTTC; CDR3 protein: CASSPSRYSYNEQFF; clone size: .; V gene: TRBV7-6; D gene: .; J gene: TRBJ2-1
CDR3 DNA: TGTGCCAGCAGCCCCCAGGGGCGACAGGCGGGTGAAAAACTGTTTTTT; CDR3 protein: CASSPQGRQAGEKLFF; clone size: .; V gene: TRBV16; D gene: .; J gene: TRBJ1-4
CDR3 DNA: TGTGCCAGTACTGCGGAAACCTACGAGCAGTACTTC; CDR3 protein: CASTAETYEQYF; clone size: .; V gene: TRBV28; D gene: .; J gene: TRBJ2-7
CDR3 DNA: TGTGCCAGCAGCTGGCGACTAGCGGGAGGGTACACCGGGGAGCTGTTTTTT; CDR3 protein: CASSWRLAGGYTGELFF; clone size: .; V gene: TRBV7-6; D gene: TRBD2; J gene: TRBJ2-2
CDR3 DNA: TGTGCCAGCAGCAACGGACTAGGGTACTACAATGAGCAGTTCTTC; CDR3 protein: CASSNGLGYYNEQFF; clone size: .; V gene: TRBV7-2; D gene: TRBD2; J gene: TRBJ2-1